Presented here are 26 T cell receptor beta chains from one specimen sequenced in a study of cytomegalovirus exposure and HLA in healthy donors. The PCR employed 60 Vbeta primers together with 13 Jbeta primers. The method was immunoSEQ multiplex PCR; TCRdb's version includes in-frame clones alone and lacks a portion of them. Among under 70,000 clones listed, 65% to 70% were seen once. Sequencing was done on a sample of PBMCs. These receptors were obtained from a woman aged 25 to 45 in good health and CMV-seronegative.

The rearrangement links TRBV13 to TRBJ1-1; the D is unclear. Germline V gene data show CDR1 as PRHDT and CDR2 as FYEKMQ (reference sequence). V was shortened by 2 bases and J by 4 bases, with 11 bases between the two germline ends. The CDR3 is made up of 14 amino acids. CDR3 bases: TGTGCCAGCAGCTTATGGCGGGAGGGCACTGAAGCTTTCTTT. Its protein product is CASSLWREGTEAFF.

The CDR3 region has the DNA TGTGCCAGCAGAATACAGAGCACAGATACGCAGTATTTT. Translation gives CASRIQSTDTQYF. V gene TRBV7-2 combines with J gene TRBJ2-3, with D hard to call. V gave up 6 bases and J gave up 0 bases, with 7 bases separating them. Looked up from germline, CDR1 is SGHTA and CDR2 is FQGNSA. CDR3 length: 13 amino acids. Full variable domain (missing parts from reference TRBV7-2 and TRBJ2-3): GAGVSQSPSNKVTEKGKDVELRCDPISGHTALYWYRQSLGQGLEFLIYFQGNSAPDKSGLPSDRFSAERTGGSVSTLTIQRTQQEDSAVYLCASRIQSTDTQYFGPGTRLTVL.

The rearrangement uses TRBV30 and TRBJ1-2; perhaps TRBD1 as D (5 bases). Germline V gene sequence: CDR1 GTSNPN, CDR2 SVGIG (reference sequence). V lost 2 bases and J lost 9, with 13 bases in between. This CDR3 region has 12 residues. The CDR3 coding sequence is TGTGCCTGGAGTATGGGCGGGGGAAGCTACACCTTC. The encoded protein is CAWSMGGGSYTF.

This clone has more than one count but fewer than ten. Written as DNA, the CDR3 is TGCGCCAGCAGCCAACTTCCCTATAATTCACCCCTCCACTTT. This codes for CASSQLPYNSPLHF. This chain uses TRBV4-1 with TRBJ1-6; D is ambiguous. V lost 2 bases and J lost 2, with 4 bases in between. The CDR3 runs 14 residues. Germline values: CDR1 MGHRA, CDR2 YSYEKL.

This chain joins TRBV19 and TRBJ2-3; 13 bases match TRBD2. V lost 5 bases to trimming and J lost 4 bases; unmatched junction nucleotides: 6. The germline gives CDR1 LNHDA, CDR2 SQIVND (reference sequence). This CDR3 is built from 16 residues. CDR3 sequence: CASSLGLAGASDTQYF. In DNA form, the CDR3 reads TGTGCCAGTAGTCTCGGACTAGCGGGGGCATCAGATACGCAGTATTTT. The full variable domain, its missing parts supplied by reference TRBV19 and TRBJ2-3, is DGGITQSPKYLFRKEGQNVTLSCEQNLNHDAMYWYRQDPGQGLRLIYYSQIVNDFQKGDIAEGYSVSREKKESFPLTVTSAQKNPTAFYLCASSLGLAGASDTQYFGPGTRLTVL.

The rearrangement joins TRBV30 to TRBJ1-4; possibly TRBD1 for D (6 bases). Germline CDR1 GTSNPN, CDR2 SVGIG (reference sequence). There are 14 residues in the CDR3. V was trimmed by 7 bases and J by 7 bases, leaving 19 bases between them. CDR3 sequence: CAFNRDGVGEKLFF. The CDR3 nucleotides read TGTGCCTTTAACAGGGACGGAGTGGGTGAAAAACTGTTTTTT.

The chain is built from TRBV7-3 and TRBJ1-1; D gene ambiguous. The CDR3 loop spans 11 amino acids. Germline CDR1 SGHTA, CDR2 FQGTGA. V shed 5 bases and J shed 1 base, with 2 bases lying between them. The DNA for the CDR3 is TGTGCCAGCAGCCAGAACACTGAAGCTTTCTTT. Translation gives CASSQNTEAFF.

The CDR3 sequence is CASSIEGYTQYF. The CDR3 region has the DNA TGTGCCAGTAGTATTGAGGGCTATACGCAGTATTTT. The chain links TRBV19 to TRBJ2-3, with D perhaps TRBD2 (5 bases). V was shortened by 3 bases and J by 7 bases, with 8 bases between the two germline ends. The CDR3 has 12 residues. Germline V gives CDR1 LNHDA, CDR2 SQIVND (reference sequence).

The CDR3 nucleotides are TGCGCCAGCAGCCCGAGGCGGAGCTCCTACGAGCAGTACTTC. This translates into CASSPRRSSYEQYF. V usage is TRBV5-1 and J usage is TRBJ2-7; no clear D. Germline loops: CDR1 SGHRS, CDR2 YFSETQ. This CDR3 comprises 14 residues. V was shortened by 4 bases and J by 0 bases, with 11 bases between the two germline ends.

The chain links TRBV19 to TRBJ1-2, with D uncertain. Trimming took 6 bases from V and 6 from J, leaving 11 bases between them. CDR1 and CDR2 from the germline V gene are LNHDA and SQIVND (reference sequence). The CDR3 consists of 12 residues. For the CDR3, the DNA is TGTGCCAGTAGGACTGGGAGGGATGGCTACACCTTC. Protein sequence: CASRTGRDGYTF. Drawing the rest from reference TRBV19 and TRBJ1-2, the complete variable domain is DGGITQSPKYLFRKEGQNVTLSCEQNLNHDAMYWYRQDPGQGLRLIYYSQIVNDFQKGDIAEGYSVSREKKESFPLTVTSAQKNPTAFYLCASRTGRDGYTFGSGTRLTVV.

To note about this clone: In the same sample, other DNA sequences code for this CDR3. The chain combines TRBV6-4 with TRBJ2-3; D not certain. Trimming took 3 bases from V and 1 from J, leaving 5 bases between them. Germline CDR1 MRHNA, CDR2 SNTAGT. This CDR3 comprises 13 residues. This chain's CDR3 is CASSEQGTDTQYF. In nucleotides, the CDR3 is TGTGCCAGCAGTGAACAAGGCACAGATACGCAGTATTTT.

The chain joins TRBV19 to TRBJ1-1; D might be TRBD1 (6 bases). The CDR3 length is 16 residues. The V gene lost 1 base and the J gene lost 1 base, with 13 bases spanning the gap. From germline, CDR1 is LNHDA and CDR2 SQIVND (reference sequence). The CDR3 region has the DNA TGTGCCAGTAGTATAGCGGGGACACTCCGGAACACTGAAGCTTTCTTT. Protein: CASSIAGTLRNTEAFF.

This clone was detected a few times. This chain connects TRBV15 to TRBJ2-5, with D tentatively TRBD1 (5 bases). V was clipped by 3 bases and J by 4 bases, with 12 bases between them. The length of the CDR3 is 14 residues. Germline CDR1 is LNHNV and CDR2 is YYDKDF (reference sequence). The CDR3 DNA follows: TGTGCCACCAGCAGGACAGATCATCGAGAGACCCAGTACTTC. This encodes CATSRTDHRETQYF.

Here the CDR3 reads CASSLAWNQGKAFF. CDR3 in DNA: TGTGCCAGCAGCTTAGCATGGAATCAGGGGAAAGCTTTCTTT. The J gene is TRBJ1-1, the V gene TRBV7-9; perhaps TRBD1 as D (6 bases). CDR3 size: 14 residues. V lost 0 bases to trimming and J lost 9 bases, with 14 bases between them. CDR1 is SEHNR, CDR2 FQNEAQ, per germline (reference sequence).

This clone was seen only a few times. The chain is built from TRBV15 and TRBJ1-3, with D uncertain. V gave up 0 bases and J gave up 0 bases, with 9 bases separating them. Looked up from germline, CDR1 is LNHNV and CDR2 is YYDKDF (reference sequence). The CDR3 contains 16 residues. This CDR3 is CATSRDLGSSGNTIYF. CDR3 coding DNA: TGTGCCACCAGCAGAGATCTGGGGAGCTCTGGAAACACCATATATTTT.

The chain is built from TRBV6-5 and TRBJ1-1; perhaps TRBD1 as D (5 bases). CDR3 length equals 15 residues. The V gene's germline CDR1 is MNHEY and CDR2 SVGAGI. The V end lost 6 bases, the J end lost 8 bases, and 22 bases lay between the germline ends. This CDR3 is CASRPLGLLPGEAFF. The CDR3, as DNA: TGTGCCAGCAGACCCCTGGGACTCCTCCCGGGGGAAGCTTTCTTT.

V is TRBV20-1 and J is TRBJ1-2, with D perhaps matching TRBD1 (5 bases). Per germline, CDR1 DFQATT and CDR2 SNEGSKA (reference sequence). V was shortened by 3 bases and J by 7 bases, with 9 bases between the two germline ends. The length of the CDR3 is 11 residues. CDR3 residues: CSASRQSGYTF. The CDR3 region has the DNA TGCAGTGCTAGTAGACAGAGTGGCTACACCTTC.

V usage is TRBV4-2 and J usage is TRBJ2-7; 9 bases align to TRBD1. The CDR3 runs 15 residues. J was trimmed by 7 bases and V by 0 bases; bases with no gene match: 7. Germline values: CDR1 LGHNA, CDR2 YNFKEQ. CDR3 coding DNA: TGTGCCAGCAGCCAAGAGGGGACAGGGTCCGGGGAGCAGTACTTC. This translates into CASSQEGTGSGEQYF.

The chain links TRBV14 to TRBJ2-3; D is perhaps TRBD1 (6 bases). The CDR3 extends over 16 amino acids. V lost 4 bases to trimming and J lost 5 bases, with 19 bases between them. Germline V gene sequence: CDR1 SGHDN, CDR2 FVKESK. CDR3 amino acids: CASSPSYRVLGDTQYF. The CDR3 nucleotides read TGTGCCAGCAGCCCCTCGTACAGGGTTTTAGGAGATACGCAGTATTTT.

CDR3: CASSSRSGGEYEQYF. The CDR3 DNA follows: TGTGCCAGCAGCTCCCGAAGCGGGGGGGAGTACGAGCAGTACTTC. The chain recombines TRBV7-3 with TRBJ2-7, with 10 bases fitting TRBD2. CDR1 SGHTA and CDR2 FQGTGA come from the germline V gene. V was pared by 4 bases and J by 4 bases, with 7 bases of the junction left unmatched. This CDR3 contains 15 residues.

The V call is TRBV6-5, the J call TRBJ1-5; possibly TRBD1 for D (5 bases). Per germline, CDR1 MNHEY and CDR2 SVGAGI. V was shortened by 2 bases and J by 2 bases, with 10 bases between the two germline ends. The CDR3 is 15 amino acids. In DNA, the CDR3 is TGTGCCAGCAGTTACCAGGGTCTGGGCAATCAGCCCCAGCATTTT. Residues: CASSYQGLGNQPQHF.

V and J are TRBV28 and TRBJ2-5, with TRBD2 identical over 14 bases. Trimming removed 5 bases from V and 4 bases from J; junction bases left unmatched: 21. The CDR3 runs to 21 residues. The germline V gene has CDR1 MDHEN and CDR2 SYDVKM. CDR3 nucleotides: TGTGCCAGCAGTCCTCTTATGGGGTTGACTAGCGGGGGGGCCGGTGGAGAGACCCAGTACTTC. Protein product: CASSPLMGLTSGGAGGETQYF.

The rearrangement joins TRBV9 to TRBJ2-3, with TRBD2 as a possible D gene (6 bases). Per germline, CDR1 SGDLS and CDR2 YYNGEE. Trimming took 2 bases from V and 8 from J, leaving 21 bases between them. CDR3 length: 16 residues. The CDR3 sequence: CASSVGTLPSPSTQYF. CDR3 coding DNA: TGTGCCAGCAGCGTGGGGACTCTCCCGTCCCCAAGTACGCAGTATTTT.

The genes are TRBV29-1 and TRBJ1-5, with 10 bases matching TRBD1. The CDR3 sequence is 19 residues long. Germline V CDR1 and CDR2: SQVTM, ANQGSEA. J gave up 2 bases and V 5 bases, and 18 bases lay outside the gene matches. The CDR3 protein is CSVCKGGDRGFLGNQPQHF. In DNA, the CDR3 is TGCAGCGTTTGTAAAGGGGGGGACAGGGGATTTTTGGGCAATCAGCCCCAGCATTTT.

The chain's CDR3 is CASSSQGGEQFF. DNA of the CDR3: TGTGCCAGCAGCTCCCAGGGTGGTGAGCAGTTCTTC. V is TRBV11-3 and J is TRBJ2-1, with D maybe TRBD1 (5 bases). CDR3 length equals 12 residues. V lost 4 bases, J lost 9 bases, and 10 bases lay in between. CDR1 and CDR2 (germline): SGHNT, YENEEA. The variable domain in full, completed from reference TRBV11-3 and TRBJ2-1, reads EAGVVQSPRYKIIEKKQPVAFWCNPISGHNTLYWYLQNLGQGPELLIRYENEEAVDDSQLPKDRFSAERLKGVDSTLKIQPAELGDSAVYLCASSSQGGEQFFGPGTRLTVL.

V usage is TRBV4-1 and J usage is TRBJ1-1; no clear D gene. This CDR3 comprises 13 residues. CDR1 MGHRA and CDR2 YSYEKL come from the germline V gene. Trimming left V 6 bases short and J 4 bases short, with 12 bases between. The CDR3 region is CASSLVAGTEAFF. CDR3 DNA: TGCGCCAGCAGTCTAGTGGCGGGCACTGAAGCTTTCTTT.